This is a list of T cell receptor beta chains from one sample in a study of neoadjuvant anti-PD-1 for oral cavity cancer. The table came from immunoSEQ multiplex PCR; TCRdb's copy has only in-frame clones and leaves some out. The sample has about 37,000 clones; more than 35% are singletons. Sample: tumor tissue, taken after nivolumab (anti-PD-1) treatment. The receptors originated from a person aged 35 to 85 with oral cavity squamous cell carcinoma. CDR3s include the opening cysteine and the closing phenylalanine or tryptophan. The D gene is left open where the match is weak. Rows give clone size only sometimes, using once, few, many, or a class for an expanded clone.

>TRBV29-1|TRBJ2-3|many|TRBD1
TGCAGCGTTGGTCGAGGGGGCCCAGATACGCAGTATTTT
CSVGRGGPDTQYF
>TRBV19|TRBJ1-5|few|.
TGTGCCAGTAAGGAGTTCAATCAGCCCCAGCATTTT
CASKEFNQPQHF
>TRBV15|TRBJ2-7|few|TRBD2
TGTGCCACCAGCAGGGGGATGACTAGCGGGAGGGCCTTACAGGAGCAGTACTTC
CATSRGMTSGRALQEQYF
>TRBV7-9|TRBJ1-6|.|.
TGTGCCAGCAGCTCATCCGGACAGTGGGATTATAATTCACCCCTCCACTTT
CASSSSGQWDYNSPLHF
>TRBV7-2|TRBJ2-1|few|.
TGTGCCAGCAGCTCCTTAACAGGGAAAGGGTTAGGCAATGAGCAGTTCTTC
CASSSLTGKGLGNEQFF
>TRBV5-5|TRBJ1-1|.|TRBD1
TGTGCCAGCAGCTTAAAGACAGGGTTAAACACTGAAGCTTTCTTT
CASSLKTGLNTEAFF
>TRBV6-5|TRBJ2-4|.|.
TGTGCCAGCAGTTACTCGGGCAGGGGGGACAAAAACATTCAGTACTTC
CASSYSGRGDKNIQYF
>TRBV11-2|TRBJ2-2|.|TRBD2
TGTGCCAGCAGCGGGGGGGTACTAGGGGAGCTGTTTTTT
CASSGGVLGELFF
>TRBV15|TRBJ2-5|.|.
TGTGCCACCAGCAGGGGGGGCAGGACCCAAGAGACCCAGTACTTC
CATSRGGRTQETQYF
>TRBV29-1|TRBJ2-7|few|.
TGCAGCGTTGGGGACAACCTAAGACAGTACTTC
CSVGDNLRQYF
>TRBV7-3|TRBJ2-7|.|TRBD1
TGTGCCAGCAGCCCGTCCGGACAGGGCCTCTCCTACGAGCAGTACTTC
CASSPSGQGLSYEQYF
>TRBV30|TRBJ1-2|many|.
TGTGCCTGGAGTTCTGGCCGGGGTTTGGGCTACACCTTC
CAWSSGRGLGYTF
>TRBV7-9|TRBJ2-6|.|.
TGTGCCAGCACTATAACCGGTCCAGGCGGGGCCAACGTCCTGACTTTC
CASTITGPGGANVLTF
>TRBV5-6|TRBJ2-7|.|TRBD1
TGTGCCAGCAGCAAGTATCAGACAGGGACCTACGAGCAGTACTTC
CASSKYQTGTYEQYF
>TRBV6-6|TRBJ1-1|.|.
TGTGCCAGCAGTTACTCGGGCCAGGGTGAAGCTTTCTTT
CASSYSGQGEAFF
>TRBV5-1|TRBJ2-7|.|.
TGCGCCAGCAGCTTAATGGAGCCGGGCTCCTACGAGCAGTACTTC
CASSLMEPGSYEQYF
>TRBV19|TRBJ2-1|.|.
TGTGCCAGTAGACCTGGGGGACTACAGGGTTACAATGAGCAGTTCTTC
CASRPGGLQGYNEQFF
>TRBV19|TRBJ2-5|.|.
TGTGCCACCTCACAGCGGACACTGCCAGAGACCCAGTACTTC
CATSQRTLPETQYF
>TRBV5-1|TRBJ2-3|.|.
TGCGCCAGCAGCTTGGGGGCAGGGACAGATACGCAGTATTTT
CASSLGAGTDTQYF
>TRBV4-1|TRBJ1-2|.|.
TGCGCCAGCAGCCAAGAAGGCGCAGAAGCTAACTATGGCTACACCTTC
CASSQEGAEANYGYTF
>TRBV11-2|TRBJ2-7|.|TRBD1
TGTGCCAGCAGCCCCCAGACAGGGACAGGCTACGAGCAGTACTTC
CASSPQTGTGYEQYF
>TRBV6-6|TRBJ2-7|few|.
TGTGCCAGCATTCAGGACGGCAACGAGCAGTACTTC
CASIQDGNEQYF
>TRBV5-1|TRBJ2-7|.|.
TGCGCCAGCAGCCTGGACGGAGCCTACGAGCAGTACTTC
CASSLDGAYEQYF
>TRBV5-1|TRBJ1-1|many|.
TGCGCCAGCAGTCCCACGGGTCCTGAAGCTTTCTTT
CASSPTGPEAFF
>TRBV6-1|TRBJ2-7|.|.
TGTGCCAGCAGTGAAGGGGTCACCTACGAGCAGTACTTC
CASSEGVTYEQYF
>TRBV5-1|TRBJ1-3|.|TRBD1
TGCGCCAGCAGCCCCGATGGACAGGGGCAGGGAAACACCATATATTTT
CASSPDGQGQGNTIYF
>TRBV20-1|TRBJ1-2|many|.
TGCAGTGCTAGGGGCGGACATGGCTACACCTTC
CSARGGHGYTF
>TRBV9|TRBJ1-2|.|.
TGTGCCAGCAGCGTAGGGGGTTATGGCTACACCTTC
CASSVGGYGYTF
>TRBV19|TRBJ2-2|.|.
TGTGCCAGTAAATTGGGGACTAACACCGGGGAGCTGTTTTTT
CASKLGTNTGELFF
>TRBV28|TRBJ2-1|many|.
TGTGCCAGCAGTTTATGGGGCGGGATGACCTACAATGAGCAGTTCTTC
CASSLWGGMTYNEQFF
>TRBV5-8|TRBJ1-6|many|.
TGTGCCAGCAGCTTCGGGGGAGATTCACCCCTCCACTTT
CASSFGGDSPLHF
>TRBV5-4|TRBJ1-3|many|.
TGTGCCAGCAGCACTGGACAGAGCTCTGGAAACACCATATATTTT
CASSTGQSSGNTIYF
>TRBV5-1|TRBJ1-1|.|.
TGCGCCAGCAGCTTGGCTACCACGAACACTGAAGCTTTCTTT
CASSLATTNTEAFF
>TRBV5-1|TRBJ2-5|.|.
TGCGCCAGCAGCTTTGGGCATTACCAAGAGACCCAGTACTTC
CASSFGHYQETQYF
>TRBV30|TRBJ1-2|.|.
TGTGCCTGGAGTGAGGATGCTAACTATGGCTACACCTTC
CAWSEDANYGYTF
>TRBV7-3|TRBJ2-3|.|.
TGTGCCAGCAGCTTAGGGGGTCCGCCGGGAGATACGCAGTATTTT
CASSLGGPPGDTQYF
>TRBV2|TRBJ2-7|.|TRBD2
TGTGCCAGCAGTGCGAGCGGGAGGCCCTACGAGCAGTACTTC
CASSASGRPYEQYF
>TRBV4-2|TRBJ2-3|few|TRBD2
TGTGCCAGCAGCCAGGATTCCCTATCTTCTAGCGGAGGAAGCACAGATACGCAGTATTTT
CASSQDSLSSSGGSTDTQYF
>TRBV7-9|TRBJ2-3|many|.
TGTGCCAGCAGCGCTAGCGGCACAGATACGCAGTATTTT
CASSASGTDTQYF
>TRBV5-1|TRBJ1-5|.|TRBD1
TGCGCCAGCAGCATCGGGACAGGGGATGGAAACAATCAGCCCCAGCATTTT
CASSIGTGDGNNQPQHF
>TRBV5-1|TRBJ1-2|few|.
TGCGCCAGCAGCTTGGACCGACAGACTGGCGGCTACACCTTC
CASSLDRQTGGYTF
>TRBV28|TRBJ2-3|.|TRBD2
TGTGCCAGCAGTTTCGGGGGGGGCTCCACAGATACGCAGTATTTT
CASSFGGGSTDTQYF
>TRBV27|TRBJ1-2|few|.
TGTGCCAGCAGTTCCTCATACCGGGAGTATGGCTACACCTTC
CASSSSYREYGYTF
>TRBV29-1|TRBJ1-2|medium-sized|.
TGCAGCGTGGCCTCCGAGGGGTTTAGGTATGGCTACACCTTC
CSVASEGFRYGYTF
>TRBV14|TRBJ2-2|.|.
TGTGCCAGCAGCGGGAGCATGGTGGGGGAGCTGTTTTTT
CASSGSMVGELFF
>TRBV19|TRBJ1-5|once|.
TGTGCCAGTAGGGGAACCGGGGCCGGACAGCCCCAGCATTTT
CASRGTGAGQPQHF
>TRBV14|TRBJ1-1|.|TRBD1
TGTGCCAGCAGAGAATACAGGGGGCGGATGAACACTGAAGCTTTCTTT
CASREYRGRMNTEAFF
>TRBV7-6|TRBJ2-2|.|TRBD1
TGTGCCAGCAGTCTTACCGGGACAGGGGGCACCGGGGAGCTGTTTTTT
CASSLTGTGGTGELFF
>TRBV5-1|TRBJ2-5|.|TRBD2
TGCGCCAGCAGCTTTCCCGGGGGGGAGACCCAGTACTTC
CASSFPGGETQYF
>TRBV4-1|TRBJ2-1|once|.
TGCGCCAGCAGCCAAGATAAATCAATCGCGAGTGAGCAGTTCTTC
CASSQDKSIASEQFF
>TRBV28|TRBJ2-1|many|TRBD2
TGTGCCAGCAGTTCCCCCGTAGCGGGAGGGTCTGGGGTTGAGCAGTTCTTC
CASSSPVAGGSGVEQFF
>TRBV7-9|TRBJ2-1|few|.
TGTGCCAGCAGCTTCGTAGGGGGAAGTGAGCAGTTCTTC
CASSFVGGSEQFF
>TRBV11-2|TRBJ1-4|.|.
TGTGCCAGCAGCTTATTTGGCGGGGAAAAACTGTTTTTT
CASSLFGGEKLFF